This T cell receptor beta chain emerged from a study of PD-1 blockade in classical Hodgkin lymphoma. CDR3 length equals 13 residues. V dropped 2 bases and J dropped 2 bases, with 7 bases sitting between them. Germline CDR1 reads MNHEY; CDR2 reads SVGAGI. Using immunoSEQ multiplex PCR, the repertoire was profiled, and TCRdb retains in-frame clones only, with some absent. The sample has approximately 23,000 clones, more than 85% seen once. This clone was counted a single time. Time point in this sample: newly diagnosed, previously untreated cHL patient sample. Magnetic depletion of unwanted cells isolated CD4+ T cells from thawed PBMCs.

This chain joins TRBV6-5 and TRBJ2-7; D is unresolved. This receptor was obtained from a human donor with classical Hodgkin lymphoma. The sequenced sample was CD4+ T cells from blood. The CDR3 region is CASSYAATYEQYF. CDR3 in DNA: TGTGCCAGCAGTTACGCCGCAACCTACGAGCAGTACTTC.